The 28 T cell receptor beta chains given below trace back to one sample, sequenced in a study of shared clonotypes between healthy human individuals. CD45RO-negative cells were positively selected for CCR7, leaving out terminally differentiated effector memory CD45RA+ cells. Sequencing used immunoSEQ multiplex PCR; TCRdb keeps in-frame clones, though not all of them. The table has about 2.1 million clones, over 85% seen once. The sequenced material came from naive CD8+ T cells from PBMCs. These receptors came from a man between 18 and 35 years old in good health. Some clones in this sample may be carry-over from other donors' samples.

This clone showed up just once. The chain uses TRBV4-1 and TRBJ2-2, with D perhaps matching TRBD1 or TRBD2 (5 bases each). V dropped 2 bases and J dropped 11 bases, with 15 bases sitting between them. The germline CDR1 and CDR2 sequences are MGHRA and YSYEKL. This CDR3 is built from 14 residues. The CDR3, as DNA: TGCGCCAGCAGCCAATATGGGACCTCGGGCGAGCTGTTTTTT. Protein sequence: CASSQYGTSGELFF.

The CDR3 reads CASSFSLRQEGGTEAFF. The CDR3 coding sequence is TGTGCCAGCAGTTTCTCCCTCCGACAGGAGGGAGGCACTGAAGCTTTCTTT. This rearrangement joins TRBV28 to TRBJ1-1; possibly TRBD1 for D (6 bases). There are 17 residues in the CDR3. Germline V gene data show CDR1 as MDHEN and CDR2 as SYDVKM. Trimming cost V 3 bases and J 4 bases, with 21 bases left between them.

This chain links TRBV7-2 with TRBJ2-1, with 12 bases aligning to TRBD2. Germline V gene sequence: CDR1 SGHTA, CDR2 FQGNSA. V shed 3 bases and J 4 bases; nucleotides not matched to a gene: 7. The CDR3 is 17 residues long. In DNA form, the CDR3 reads TGTGCCAGCAGCTTTAGGACTAGCGGGAATAGGTACAATGAGCAGTTCTTC. It translates to CASSFRTSGNRYNEQFF.

The V gene is TRBV9, the J gene TRBJ1-2; the D is unclear. The germline V gene encodes CDR1 SGDLS and CDR2 YYNGEE. This CDR3 comprises 13 residues. Trimming took off 1 base at V and 4 bases at J, with 8 bases between the two ends. CDR3 protein: CASSVMGSYGYTF. CDR3 in DNA: TGTGCCAGCAGCGTAATGGGGTCCTATGGCTACACCTTC.

This chain uses TRBV27 with TRBJ2-3; D is perhaps TRBD1 (5 bases). Germline-derived CDR1 and CDR2 are MNHEY and SMNVEV (reference sequence). The CDR3 sequence is 13 residues long. The V and J ends lost 5 bases and 5 bases respectively, with 11 bases between them. DNA of the CDR3: TGTGCCAGCAGTGGGGCGTGGGAAGATACGCAGTATTTT. This gives the protein CASSGAWEDTQYF.

The J gene is TRBJ2-7, the V gene TRBV15, with 9 bases that match TRBD1. Germline V gene lookup returns CDR1 LNHNV and CDR2 YYDKDF (reference sequence). The CDR3 covers 15 residues. With 2 bases clipped from V and 5 bases from J, the junction kept 7 bases outside the gene matches. The CDR3 reads CATSRTGTGLNEQYF. The CDR3 DNA reads as TGTGCCACCAGCAGAACCGGGACAGGGCTCAACGAGCAGTACTTC. The full variable domain, rest sourced from reference TRBV15 and TRBJ2-7, is DAMVIQNPRYQVTQFGKPVTLSCSQTLNHNVMYWYQQKSSQAPKLLFHYYDKDFNNEADTPDNFQSRRPNTSFCFLDIRSPGLGDTAMYLCATSRTGTGLNEQYFGPGTRLTVT.

The V call is TRBV6-1, the J call TRBJ1-5; possible D gene TRBD1, 5 bases. This CDR3 is built from 14 residues. CDR1 MNHNS and CDR2 SASEGT come from the germline V gene. Trimming left V 6 bases short and J 7 bases short, with 16 bases between. The CDR3 nucleotides read TGTGCCAGCAGGGCCCAGGGCTTCGGCCAGCCCCAGCATTTT. Translation gives CASRAQGFGQPQHF.

The chain uses TRBV2 and TRBJ2-3; TRBD2 is a possible D gene (6 bases). With 1 base removed from V and 2 bases from J, the gap between germline ends came to 16 bases. CDR1 and CDR2 from the germline V gene are SNHLY and FYNNEI. The CDR3 sequence is 17 residues long. The CDR3 is CASSEGTTPWDTDTQYF. CDR3 in DNA: TGTGCCAGCAGTGAAGGGACTACCCCTTGGGACACAGATACGCAGTATTTT.

This chain uses TRBV25-1 with TRBJ1-4, with D hard to call. This CDR3 spans 14 amino acids. CDR1 MGHDK and CDR2 SYGVNS come from the germline V gene. Trimming shortened V by 1 base and J by 8 bases, and 11 bases separated the two germline ends. For the CDR3, the DNA is TGTGCCAGCAGTGAATTCTCTAATGCGGAAAAACTGTTTTTT. This gives the protein CASSEFSNAEKLFF.

About this clone: Other DNA sequences in this specimen translate into the identical CDR3. The chain has TRBV27 and TRBJ1-5; D remains ambiguous. CDR3 length: 15 amino acids. V was clipped by 2 bases and J by 0 bases, with 8 bases between them. Germline loops: CDR1 MNHEY, CDR2 SMNVEV (reference sequence). The CDR3 coding sequence is TGTGCCAGCAGTTTAGGCAGATATAGCAATCAGCCCCAGCATTTT. It yields the protein CASSLGRYSNQPQHF.

This rearrangement joins TRBV9 to TRBJ2-1; 9 bases line up with TRBD2. This CDR3 is 17 amino acids long. Germline loops: CDR1 SGDLS, CDR2 YYNGEE. J was trimmed by 3 bases and V by 3 bases; bases with no gene match: 10. The CDR3, as DNA: TGTGCCAGCAGCGCAGAGGGGCGGGAGGGCATCTACAATGAGCAGTTCTTC. Translation gives CASSAEGREGIYNEQFF.

The genes are TRBV6-5 and TRBJ2-5, with a weak D call TRBD1 (5 bases). Deletions cut 4 bases from V and 4 bases from J, with 16 bases between. From germline, CDR1 is MNHEY and CDR2 SVGAGI. This CDR3 is 15 amino acids long. The CDR3 loop reads CASSWVQGPGETQYF. The CDR3 region has the DNA TGTGCCAGCAGTTGGGTTCAGGGTCCGGGAGAGACCCAGTACTTC.

V is TRBV5-1 and J is TRBJ2-7, with TRBD2 identical over 9 bases. This CDR3 spans 15 amino acids. Germline assignment: CDR1 SGHRS and CDR2 YFSETQ. V gave up 0 bases and J gave up 3 bases; unmatched junction bases: 4. CDR3 DNA: TGCGCCAGCAGCTTGGCAGCGGGAGGATTCTACGAGCAGTACTTC. Translating it yields CASSLAAGGFYEQYF.

V is TRBV6-6 and J is TRBJ2-7, with 10 nucleotides matching TRBD1. The junction had 9 bases not matched to a gene; V was cut back by 5 bases and J by 5 bases. Germline V gene lookup returns CDR1 MNHNY and CDR2 SVGAGI (reference sequence). The CDR3 consists of 15 residues. CDR3 sequence (DNA): TGTGCCAGCAGTCAACGGGGGACAGGGGTCAACGAGCAGTACTTC. Its translation: CASSQRGTGVNEQYF.

CDR3: CASSSASYEQYF. As DNA, the CDR3 is TGTGCCAGCAGTTCCGCCTCCTACGAGCAGTACTTC. V and J are TRBV27 and TRBJ2-7; D is uncertain. Trimming removed 4 bases at V and 0 bases at J, with 4 bases between. The CDR3 runs to 12 residues. Germline assignment: CDR1 MNHEY and CDR2 SMNVEV (reference sequence).

The genes are TRBV19 and TRBJ2-7; TRBD2 might be the D (6 bases). There are 12 residues in the CDR3. V was cut by 10 bases and J by 1 base, with 11 bases left in between. Germline V gene sequence: CDR1 LNHDA, CDR2 SQIVND (reference sequence). CDR3 region: CATQDYSYEQYF. In DNA, the CDR3 is TGTGCCACCCAGGACTATTCCTACGAGCAGTACTTC.

The rearrangement joins TRBV28 to TRBJ2-1; TRBD2 matches 12 bases. This CDR3 spans 16 amino acids. In germline, CDR1 is MDHEN, CDR2 SYDVKM. The V segment lost 2 bases and the J segment 8 bases; nucleotides outside the gene matches: 7. CDR3 in amino acids: CASSLVTSGSSYEQFF. DNA for the CDR3: TGTGCCAGCAGTTTAGTGACTAGCGGGAGTTCATATGAGCAGTTCTTC. Based on the CDR3 plus reference TRBV28 and TRBJ2-1, the full variable domain is DVKVTQSSRYLVKRTGEKVFLECVQDMDHENMFWYRQDPGLGLRLIYFSYDVKMKEKGDIPEGYSVSREKKERFSLILESASTNQTSMYLCASSLVTSGSSYEQFFGPGTRLTVL.

CDR3 DNA: TGTGCCAGCAGCAACTTTGGGGGGGAGGTCGGCGACGGCTACACCTTC. Its protein is CASSNFGGEVGDGYTF. The chain uses TRBV27 and TRBJ1-2, with a weak D call TRBD1 (5 bases). V gave up 6 bases and J gave up 8 bases, with 25 bases separating them. Germline values: CDR1 MNHEY, CDR2 SMNVEV (reference sequence). The CDR3 is 16 amino acids.

The genes are TRBV11-3 and TRBJ2-5; the match to TRBD2 covers 9 bases. Germline CDR1 and CDR2: SGHNT and YENEEA. J lost 5 bases, V lost 5 bases, and 6 bases had no gene match. This CDR3 has 14 residues. CDR3 protein: CASSLAGLRETQYF. The CDR3 bases are TGTGCCAGCAGCCTAGCGGGACTGCGGGAGACCCAGTACTTC.

This chain uses TRBV28 with TRBJ2-6, with D perhaps matching TRBD1 or TRBD2 (6 bases each). The germline CDR1 and CDR2 sequences are MDHEN and SYDVKM. Deletions cut 4 bases from V and 0 bases from J, with 19 bases between. The CDR3 runs to 19 residues. CDR3 bases: TGTGCCAGCAGTTCCCCGACCCTGGGGGGCGTCTCTGGGGCCAACGTCCTGACTTTC. Protein product: CASSSPTLGGVSGANVLTF.

This chain links TRBV6-9 with TRBJ1-1; 9 bases map to TRBD1. Germline loops: CDR1 MNHGY, CDR2 SVAAGI. CDR3 length equals 17 residues. V trimming: 6 bases; J trimming: 1 base; junction bases outside the gene matches: 12. The CDR3 sequence is CASSQTPTGGENTEAFF. The CDR3 nucleotides are TGTGCCAGCAGCCAAACGCCTACAGGGGGCGAGAACACTGAAGCTTTCTTT.

The chain links TRBV7-6 to TRBJ1-5, with D possibly TRBD1 on 6 matching bases. The CDR3 spans 17 residues. With 5 bases removed from V and 5 bases from J, the gap between germline ends came to 22 bases. Germline-derived CDR1 and CDR2 are SGHVS and FNYEAQ. In DNA, the CDR3 is TGTGCCAGCAGCGAGCTCGGAATACAGGGTGGTCATCAGCCCCAGCATTTT. Translated: CASSELGIQGGHQPQHF.

The chain recombines TRBV2 with TRBJ1-1, with 8 bases identical to TRBD1. CDR3 length: 13 amino acids. Germline V lookup: CDR1 SNHLY, CDR2 FYNNEI. V lost 6 bases, J lost 7 bases, and 7 bases stayed unmatched. CDR3 nucleotides: TGTGCCAGCAGGATGACAGGGGAGAATGAAGCTTTCTTT. As protein: CASRMTGENEAFF. Supplemented by reference TRBV2 and TRBJ1-1, the full variable domain reads EPEVTQTPSHQVTQMGQEVILRCVPISNHLYFYWYRQILGQKVEFLVSFYNNEISEKSEIFDDQFSVERPDGSNFTLKIRSTKLEDSAMYFCASRMTGENEAFFGQGTRLTVV.

The rearrangement links TRBV28 to TRBJ1-1; maybe TRBD1 (5 bases). V was cut by 2 bases and J by 4 bases, with 11 bases left in between. Germline values: CDR1 MDHEN, CDR2 SYDVKM. The CDR3 is made up of 14 amino acids. The CDR3 loop is CASSLRGLSTEAFF. The CDR3 bases are TGTGCCAGCAGTTTAAGGGGATTAAGCACTGAAGCTTTCTTT.

V is TRBV5-4 and J is TRBJ2-2; no firm D call. Germline assignment: CDR1 SGHNT and CDR2 YYREEE (reference sequence). The germline V and J ends were trimmed by 0 bases and 6 bases, with 6 bases remaining between them. CDR3 length: 13 amino acids. The CDR3 region is CASSLDRSGELFF. CDR3 nucleotides: TGTGCCAGCAGCTTGGACCGTTCCGGGGAGCTGTTTTTT.

V is TRBV4-1 and J is TRBJ2-7; TRBD2 aligns across 7 bases. CDR1 and CDR2 from the germline V gene are MGHRA and YSYEKL. CDR3 size: 19 residues. J lost 4 bases, V lost 1 base, and 19 bases had no gene match. The CDR3 sequence is CASSQAPAAVAGAGYEQYF. Here the CDR3 DNA reads TGCGCCAGCAGCCAAGCCCCCGCGGCTGTCGCGGGAGCAGGATACGAGCAGTACTTC.

The chain has TRBV10-3 and TRBJ2-7, with TRBD1 matching over 7 bases. CDR1 ENHRY and CDR2 SYGVKD come from the germline V gene. The CDR3 contains 16 residues. J gave up 3 bases and V 6 bases, and 14 bases lay outside the gene matches. CDR3 bases: TGTGCCATCAGCTTACTGGCGGAGCAGGGGGTCTACGAGCAGTACTTC. Translating gives CAISLLAEQGVYEQYF.

This sequence joins TRBV28 and TRBJ1-1; D perhaps matches TRBD1 (6 bases). Trimming took 6 bases from V and 4 from J, leaving 18 bases between them. CDR1 and CDR2 from the germline V gene are MDHEN and SYDVKM. The CDR3 extends over 15 amino acids. CDR3 in amino acids: CASSPRRGAGTEAFF. CDR3 in DNA: TGTGCCAGCAGCCCCCGACGGGGGGCTGGCACTGAAGCTTTCTTT.